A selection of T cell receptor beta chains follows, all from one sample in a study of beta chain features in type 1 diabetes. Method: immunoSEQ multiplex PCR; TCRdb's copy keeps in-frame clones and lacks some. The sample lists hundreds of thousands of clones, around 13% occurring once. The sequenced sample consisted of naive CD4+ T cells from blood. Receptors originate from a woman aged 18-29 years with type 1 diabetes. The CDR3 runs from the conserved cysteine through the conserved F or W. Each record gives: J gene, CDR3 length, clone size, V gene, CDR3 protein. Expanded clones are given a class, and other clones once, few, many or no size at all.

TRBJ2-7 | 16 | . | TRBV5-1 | CASSAYLAGGTYEQYF
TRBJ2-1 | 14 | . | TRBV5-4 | CASSRAVLYNEQFF
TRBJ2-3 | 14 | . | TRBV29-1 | CSVEDGAGGDTQYF
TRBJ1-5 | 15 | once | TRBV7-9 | CASSLGQVVDQPQHF
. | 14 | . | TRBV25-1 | CASSEQGSGYEQYF
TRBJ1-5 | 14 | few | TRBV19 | CATVRDRGGQPQHF
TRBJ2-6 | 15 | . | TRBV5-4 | CASSLPSSGANVLTF
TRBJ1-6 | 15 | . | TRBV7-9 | CASSWTGTDNSPLHF
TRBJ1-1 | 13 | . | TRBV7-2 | CASSPLGNTEAFF
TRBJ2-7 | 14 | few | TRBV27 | CASSLPGRAYEQYF
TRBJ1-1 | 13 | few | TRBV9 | CASSGEGAGEAFF
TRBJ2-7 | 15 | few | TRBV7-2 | CASSRGQPKVHEQYF
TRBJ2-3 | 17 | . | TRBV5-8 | CASSFGQNWGGTDTQYF
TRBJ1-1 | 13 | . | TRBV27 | CASSPRTGTEAFF
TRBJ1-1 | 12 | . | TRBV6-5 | CASSSWGQQAFF
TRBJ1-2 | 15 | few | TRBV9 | CASSPDLFPNYGYTF
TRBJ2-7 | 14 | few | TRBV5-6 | CASSFGLPANEQYF
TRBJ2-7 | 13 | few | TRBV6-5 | CASSVGTAYEQYF
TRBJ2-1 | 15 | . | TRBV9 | CASSVEVRDYNEQFF
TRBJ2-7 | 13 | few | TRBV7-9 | CASSPGQGYEQYF
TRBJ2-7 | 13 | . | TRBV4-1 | CASRRQGSHEQYF
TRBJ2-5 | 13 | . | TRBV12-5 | CASGWDSQETQYF
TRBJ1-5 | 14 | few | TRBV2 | CASSGPDKMQPQHF
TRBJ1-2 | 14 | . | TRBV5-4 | CASSLDPTGIGYTF
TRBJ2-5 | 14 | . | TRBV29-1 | CSVDRLAGTGTQYF
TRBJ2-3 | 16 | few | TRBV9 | CASSARVGTSTDTQYF
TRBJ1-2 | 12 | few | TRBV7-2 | CASSPSRAGYTF
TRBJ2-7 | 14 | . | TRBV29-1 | CSVVGTGATYEQYF
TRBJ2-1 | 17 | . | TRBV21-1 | CASSTKYGGSSYNEQFF
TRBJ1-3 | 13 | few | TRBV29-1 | CSVPDRDGNTIYF
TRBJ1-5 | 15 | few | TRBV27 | CASSLRGMGNQPQHF
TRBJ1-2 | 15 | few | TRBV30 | CAWSVGGATNYGYTF
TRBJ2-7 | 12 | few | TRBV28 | CASSAGPSEQYF
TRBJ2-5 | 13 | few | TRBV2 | CASSGEPQETQYF
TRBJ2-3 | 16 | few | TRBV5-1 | CASSLAAGGHPDTQYF
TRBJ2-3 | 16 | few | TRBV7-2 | CASRNSGGIGWDTQYF
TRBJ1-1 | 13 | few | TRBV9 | CASSVEGGGGAFF
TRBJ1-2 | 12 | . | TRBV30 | CACQLGADGYTF
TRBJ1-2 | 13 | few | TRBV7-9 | CASTRWDTYGYTF
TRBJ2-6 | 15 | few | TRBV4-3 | CASGQGSSGANVLTF
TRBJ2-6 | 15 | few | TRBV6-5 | CASLSGAGGANVLTF
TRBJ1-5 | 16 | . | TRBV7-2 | CASSSSSVRGNQPQHF
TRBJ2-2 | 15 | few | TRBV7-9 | CASSFGTSGTGELFF
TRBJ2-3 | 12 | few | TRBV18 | CASSPTADTQYF
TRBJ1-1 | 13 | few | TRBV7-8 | CASSLALRTEAFF
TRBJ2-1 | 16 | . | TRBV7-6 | CASSLDGLAGGKEQFF
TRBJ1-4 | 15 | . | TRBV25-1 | CASSPRTGSNEKLFF